This T cell receptor beta chain was recovered during a study of T cells after yellow fever vaccination. V lost 5 bases to trimming and J lost 0 bases, with 8 bases between them. The germline CDR1 and CDR2 sequences are SGHTA and FQGNSA. This CDR3 has 14 amino acids. TCRdb reprocessed the 5' RACE reads with MiXCR, giving one entry per CDR3 protein. This sample has 250,000 to 400,000 distinct CDR3 sequences, with around 4.4% found just once. The sample here was PBMCs, taken 15 days after the yellow fever booster vaccination. The V and J genes are TRBV7-2 and TRBJ1-5; D is uncertain. The clonotype originates from a man in his late teens or twenties who received the YFV17D yellow fever vaccine. The CDR3 DNA is TGTGCCAGCAGCGGACTGAATAGCAATCAGCCCCAGCATTTT. This codes for CASSGLNSNQPQHF.